This paragraph covers one TCR beta chain sequence. Terminally differentiated effector memory CD45RA+ cells were left out of the naive CD8 fraction, which was CD45RO-negative and positively selected for CCR7. The data originate from a study of shared clonotypes between healthy human individuals. TCRdb's table, derived via immunoSEQ multiplex PCR, lists solely in-frame clones and lacks some. The sample lists some 2.1 million clones, 90% to 95% occurring once. Germline V gives CDR1 SEHNR, CDR2 FQNEAQ (reference sequence). V shed 5 bases, J shed 5 bases, and the junction held 14 bases outside the gene matches. The CDR3 contains 16 residues.

The origin of this receptor is a man younger than 35 in good health. Some clones in this sample may be carry-over from other donors' samples. The sample comprised naive CD8+ T cells from PBMCs. This chain connects TRBV7-9 to TRBJ2-5, with 7 bases aligning to TRBD2. CDR3 sequence: CASSHEGRAQFETQYF. CDR3 sequence (DNA): TGTGCCAGCAGCCATGAAGGGAGGGCCCAGTTTGAGACCCAGTACTTC.